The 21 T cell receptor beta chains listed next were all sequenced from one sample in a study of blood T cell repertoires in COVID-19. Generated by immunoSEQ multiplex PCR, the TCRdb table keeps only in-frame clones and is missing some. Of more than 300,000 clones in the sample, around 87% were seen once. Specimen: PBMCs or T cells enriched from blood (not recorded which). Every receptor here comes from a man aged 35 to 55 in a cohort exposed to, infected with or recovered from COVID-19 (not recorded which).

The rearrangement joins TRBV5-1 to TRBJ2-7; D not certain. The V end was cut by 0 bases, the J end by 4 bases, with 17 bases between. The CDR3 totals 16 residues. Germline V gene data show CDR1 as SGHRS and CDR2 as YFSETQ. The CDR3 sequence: CASSLGHPIGLYEQYF. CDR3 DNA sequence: TGCGCCAGCAGCTTGGGCCATCCAATCGGTTTATACGAGCAGTACTTC.

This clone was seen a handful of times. The CDR3 DNA sequence: TGTGCCAGCAGCCACGCCTACGAGCAGTACTTC. Translating gives CASSHAYEQYF. The chain recombines TRBV3-1 (or the pseudogene TRBV3-2) with TRBJ2-7; D call uncertain. The length of the CDR3 is 11 residues. In germline, CDR1 is LGHDT, CDR2 YNNKEL (reference sequence). V was clipped by 3 bases and J by 2 bases, with 2 bases between them.

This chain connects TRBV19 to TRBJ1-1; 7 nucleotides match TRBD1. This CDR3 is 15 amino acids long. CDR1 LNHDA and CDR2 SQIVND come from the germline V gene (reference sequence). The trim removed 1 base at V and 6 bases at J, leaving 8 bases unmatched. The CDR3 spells CASSIGSGTVPEAFF. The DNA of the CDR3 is TGTGCCAGTAGTATAGGATCCGGGACAGTTCCTGAAGCTTTCTTT.

CDR3 amino acids: CASSYSPGRHTDTQYF. The CDR3 DNA follows: TGTGCCAGCAGTTACTCCCCCGGGAGGCACACAGATACGCAGTATTTT. J is TRBJ2-3 and V is TRBV6-6, with TRBD2 matching 7 bases. Germline V CDR1 and CDR2: MNHNY, SVGAGI (reference sequence). This CDR3 is built from 16 residues. Trimming at V came to 0 bases and at J to 2 bases, leaving 5 bases not matched to a gene.

The CDR3 nucleotides read TGTGCCAGCTCACCAAACAGGGATGATGAAGCTTTCTTT. Translating gives CASSPNRDDEAFF. The chain combines TRBV18 with TRBJ1-1; possible D gene TRBD1, 6 bases. Germline V lookup: CDR1 KGHSH, CDR2 LQKENI. The germline V and J ends were trimmed by 2 bases and 7 bases, with 11 bases remaining between them. This CDR3 is 13 amino acids long.

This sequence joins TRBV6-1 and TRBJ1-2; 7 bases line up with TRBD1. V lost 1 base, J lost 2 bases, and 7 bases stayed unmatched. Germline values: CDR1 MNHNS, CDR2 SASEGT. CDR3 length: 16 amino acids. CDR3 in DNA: TGTGCCAGCAGTGAAGTGGGACAGCGGCGGAACTATGGCTACACCTTC. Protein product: CASSEVGQRRNYGYTF.

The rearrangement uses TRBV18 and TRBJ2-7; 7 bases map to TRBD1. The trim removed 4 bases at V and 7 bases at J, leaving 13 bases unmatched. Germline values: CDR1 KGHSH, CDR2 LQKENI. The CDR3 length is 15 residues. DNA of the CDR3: TGTGCCAGCTCACGAGAGACAGGGCTGGTTTCGGAGCAGTACTTC. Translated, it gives CASSRETGLVSEQYF. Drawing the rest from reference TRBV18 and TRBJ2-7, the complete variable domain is NAGVMQNPRHLVRRRGQEARLRCSPMKGHSHVYWYRQLPEEGLKFMVYLQKENIIDESGMPKERFSAEFPKEGPSILRIQQVVRGDSAAYFCASSRETGLVSEQYFGPGTRLTVT.

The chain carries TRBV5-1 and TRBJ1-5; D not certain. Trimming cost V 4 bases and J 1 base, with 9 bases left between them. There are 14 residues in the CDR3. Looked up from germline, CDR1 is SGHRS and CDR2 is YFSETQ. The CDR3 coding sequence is TGCGCCAGCAGCCCCGGCGGAAGCAATCAGCCCCAGCATTTT. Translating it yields CASSPGGSNQPQHF.

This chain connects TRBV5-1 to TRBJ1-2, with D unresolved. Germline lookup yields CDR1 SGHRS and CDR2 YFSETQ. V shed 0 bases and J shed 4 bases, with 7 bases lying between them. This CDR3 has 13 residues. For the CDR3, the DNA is TGCGCCAGCAGCTTGGACGTCGGCTATGGCTACACCTTC. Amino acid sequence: CASSLDVGYGYTF.

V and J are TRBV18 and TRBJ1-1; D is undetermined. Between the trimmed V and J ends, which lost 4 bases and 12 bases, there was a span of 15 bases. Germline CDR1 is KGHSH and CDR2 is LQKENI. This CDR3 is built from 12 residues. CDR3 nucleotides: TGTGCCAGCTCACAATTCGATCGGAGGCCTTTCTTT. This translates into CASSQFDRRPFF.

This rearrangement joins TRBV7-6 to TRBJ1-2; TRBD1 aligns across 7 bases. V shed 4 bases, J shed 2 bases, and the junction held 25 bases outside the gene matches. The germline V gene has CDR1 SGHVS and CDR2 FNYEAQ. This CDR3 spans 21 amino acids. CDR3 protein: CASSSLPHTDRVGLMNYGYTF. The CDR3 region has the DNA TGTGCCAGCAGCTCCTTACCCCACACCGACAGGGTAGGACTCATGAACTATGGCTACACCTTC.

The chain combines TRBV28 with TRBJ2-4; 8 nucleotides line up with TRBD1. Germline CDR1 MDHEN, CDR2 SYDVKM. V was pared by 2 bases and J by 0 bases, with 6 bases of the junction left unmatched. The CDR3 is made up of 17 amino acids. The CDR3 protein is CASSLNRGIEAKNIQYF. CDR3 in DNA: TGTGCCAGCAGTTTAAACAGGGGGATTGAAGCCAAAAACATTCAGTACTTC.

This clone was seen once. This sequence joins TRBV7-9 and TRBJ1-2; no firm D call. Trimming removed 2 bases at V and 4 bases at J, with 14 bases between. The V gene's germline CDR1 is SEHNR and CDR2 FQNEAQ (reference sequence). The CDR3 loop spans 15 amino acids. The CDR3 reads CASSLQPASIYGYTF. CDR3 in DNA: TGTGCCAGCAGCTTACAGCCAGCGAGTATCTATGGCTACACCTTC.

The CDR3 loop is CASSQGQGQPQHF. The CDR3 nucleotides read TGTGCCAGCAGCCAAGGGCAGGGGCAGCCCCAGCATTTT. This chain joins TRBV3-1 (or the pseudogene TRBV3-2) and TRBJ1-5; tentative D call: TRBD1 (6 bases). Germline lookup yields CDR1 LGHDT and CDR2 YNNKEL (reference sequence). V was cut by 1 base and J by 7 bases, with 8 bases left in between. This CDR3 spans 13 amino acids.

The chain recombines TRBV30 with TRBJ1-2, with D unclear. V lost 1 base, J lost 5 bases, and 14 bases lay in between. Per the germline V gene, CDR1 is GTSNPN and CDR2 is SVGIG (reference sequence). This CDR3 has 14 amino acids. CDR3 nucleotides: TGTGCCTGGAGTGGAGACCGAGGAATATATGGCTACACCTTC. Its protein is CAWSGDRGIYGYTF.

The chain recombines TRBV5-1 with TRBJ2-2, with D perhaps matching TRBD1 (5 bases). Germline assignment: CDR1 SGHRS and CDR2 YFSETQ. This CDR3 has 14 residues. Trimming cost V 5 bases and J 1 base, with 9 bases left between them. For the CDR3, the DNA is TGCGCCAGCAGTACCACAGGGAACACCGGGGAGCTGTTTTTT. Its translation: CASSTTGNTGELFF.

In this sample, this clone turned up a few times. The CDR3 is CASSSLVTNTEAFF. The CDR3 coding sequence is TGCGCCAGCAGCTCATTGGTTACAAACACTGAAGCTTTCTTT. The chain uses TRBV5-1 and TRBJ1-1; D not resolved. CDR1 SGHRS and CDR2 YFSETQ come from the germline V gene. The CDR3 spans 14 residues. Trimming shortened V by 3 bases and J by 2 bases, and 11 bases separated the two germline ends.

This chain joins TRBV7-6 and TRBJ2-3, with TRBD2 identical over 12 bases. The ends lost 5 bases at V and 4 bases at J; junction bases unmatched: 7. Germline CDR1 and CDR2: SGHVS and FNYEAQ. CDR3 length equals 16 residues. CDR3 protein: CASSPRTSGDSDTQYF. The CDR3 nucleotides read TGTGCCAGCAGCCCCCGGACTAGCGGGGACTCAGATACGCAGTATTTT.

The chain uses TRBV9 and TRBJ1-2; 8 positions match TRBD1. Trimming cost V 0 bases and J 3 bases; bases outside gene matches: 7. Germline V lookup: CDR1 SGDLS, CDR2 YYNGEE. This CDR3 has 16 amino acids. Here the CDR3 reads CASSVATQGQDYGYTF. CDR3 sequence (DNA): TGTGCCAGCAGCGTAGCTACCCAGGGACAGGACTATGGCTACACCTTC. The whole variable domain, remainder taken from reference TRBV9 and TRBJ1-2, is DSGVTQTPKHLITATGQRVTLRCSPRSGDLSVYWYQQSLDQGLQFLIQYYNGEERAKGNILERFSAQQFPDLHSELNLSSLELGDSALYFCASSVATQGQDYGYTFGSGTRLTVV.

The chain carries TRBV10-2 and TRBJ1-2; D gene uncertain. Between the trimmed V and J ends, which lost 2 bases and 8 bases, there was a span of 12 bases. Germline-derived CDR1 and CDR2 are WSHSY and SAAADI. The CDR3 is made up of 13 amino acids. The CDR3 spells CASSEILIMGYTF. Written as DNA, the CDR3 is TGCGCCAGCAGTGAGATATTAATTATGGGCTACACCTTC.

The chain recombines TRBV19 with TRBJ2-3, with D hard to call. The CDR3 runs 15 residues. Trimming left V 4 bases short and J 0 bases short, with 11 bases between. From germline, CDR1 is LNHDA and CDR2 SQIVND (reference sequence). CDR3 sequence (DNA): TGTGCCAGTAGTAACCCTTCAGTTAGCACAGATACGCAGTATTTT. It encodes CASSNPSVSTDTQYF.